The 25 T cell receptor beta chains listed next were all sequenced from one sample in a study of cytomegalovirus exposure and HLA in healthy donors. PCR employed 60 Vbeta and 13 Jbeta primers. TCRdb's table, derived via immunoSEQ multiplex PCR, lists solely in-frame clones and lacks some. Of more than 110,000 clones listed, around 82% were seen once; the top ten hold around 7%. Material: PBMCs. The source is a middle-aged man in good health and CMV-seropositive.

This clone came up a few times. The rearrangement links TRBV4-2 to TRBJ1-5; maybe TRBD1 (5 bases). The germline V and J ends were trimmed by 0 bases and 4 bases, with 19 bases remaining between them. CDR3 length: 18 residues. Germline loops: CDR1 LGHNA, CDR2 YNFKEQ. DNA for the CDR3: TGTGCCAGCAGCCAAGATCCTACCGCAGGGTCTAGTAATCAGCCCCAGCATTTT. This sequence encodes CASSQDPTAGSSNQPQHF.

The chain links TRBV19 to TRBJ1-1, with D unresolved. Germline values: CDR1 LNHDA, CDR2 SQIVND (reference sequence). The CDR3 length is 13 residues. Trimming removed 2 bases from V and 9 bases from J, with 13 bases in between. CDR3 bases: TGTGCCAGTAGTATAAGGAGGCAGCTGCAAGCTTTCTTT. The encoded protein is CASSIRRQLQAFF.

This clone was seen more than once but under ten times. The chain combines TRBV4-3 with TRBJ1-5; D not resolved. The germline gives CDR1 LGHNA, CDR2 YSLEER. V was pared by 0 bases and J by 3 bases, with 9 bases between. The CDR3 totals 15 residues. DNA for the CDR3: TGCGCCAGCAGCCAAGATGGGAGATACAATCAGCCCCAGCATTTT. Its translation: CASSQDGRYNQPQHF.

This clone was seen only a few times. The chain carries TRBV6-6 and TRBJ1-1, with 9 bases that match TRBD1. V gave up 9 bases and J gave up 14 bases; unmatched junction bases: 16. Germline-derived CDR1 and CDR2 are MNHNY and SVGAGI (reference sequence). This CDR3 has 13 residues. CDR3 protein: CASVLQGARGSFF. CDR3 DNA sequence: TGTGCCAGTGTCTTACAGGGGGCGCGGGGATCATTCTTT.

V gene TRBV7-2 combines with J gene TRBJ2-5; a possible D gene is TRBD1 (5 bases). The V end was cut by 3 bases, the J end by 2 bases, with 16 bases between. CDR1 is SGHTA, CDR2 FQGNSA, per germline. The CDR3 length is 16 residues. CDR3 amino acids: CASSFGRAGPQETQYF. The CDR3 bases are TGTGCCAGCAGCTTCGGACGGGCAGGGCCTCAAGAGACCCAGTACTTC.

The rearrangement links TRBV14 to TRBJ2-3; perhaps TRBD1 as D (5 bases). Trimming cost V 1 base and J 5 bases, with 13 bases left between them. The CDR3 has 15 residues. From germline, CDR1 is SGHDN and CDR2 FVKESK. Here the CDR3 DNA reads TGTGCCAGCAGCCAAGTAAGGGGTTTTGGAGATACGCAGTATTTT. Protein: CASSQVRGFGDTQYF.

V and J are TRBV5-4 and TRBJ1-2; 9 nucleotides line up with TRBD1. Per the germline V gene, CDR1 is SGHNT and CDR2 is YYREEE (reference sequence). This CDR3 comprises 17 residues. Germline trimming cut 0 bases from V and 8 bases from J; bases unmatched to any gene: 14. The CDR3 loop reads CASSLDVGQGILGGYTF. In DNA, the CDR3 is TGTGCCAGCAGCTTGGATGTCGGACAGGGGATTTTGGGAGGCTACACCTTC.

The CDR3 here is CASSPQRDTQYF. The DNA of the CDR3 is TGTGCCAGCAGCCCCCAGCGGGATACGCAGTATTTT. This sequence joins TRBV11-2 and TRBJ2-3, with D perhaps TRBD2 (5 bases). CDR1 is SGHAT, CDR2 FQNNGV, per germline. Trimming pared 5 bases from V and 6 bases from J, leaving 9 bases between. The CDR3 contains 12 residues. Full variable domain (outside the CDR3, taken from reference TRBV11-2 and TRBJ2-3): EAGVAQSPRYKIIEKRQSVAFWCNPISGHATLYWYQQILGQGPKLLIQFQNNGVVDDSQLPKDRFSAERLKGVDSTLKIQPAKLEDSAVYLCASSPQRDTQYFGPGTRLTVL.

This chain links TRBV6-1 with TRBJ1-3; D call uncertain. Per the germline V gene, CDR1 is MNHNS and CDR2 is SASEGT. This CDR3 comprises 14 residues. Trimming cost V 6 bases and J 2 bases, with 11 bases left between them. The chain's CDR3 is CASRLTETGNTIYF. The CDR3 coding sequence is TGTGCCAGCAGGTTGACGGAGACTGGAAACACCATATATTTT.

The V gene is TRBV5-1, the J gene TRBJ2-3; 9 bases match TRBD1. This CDR3 region has 14 residues. Trimming at V came to 4 bases and at J to 4 bases, leaving 4 bases not matched to a gene. Germline loops: CDR1 SGHRS, CDR2 YFSETQ. CDR3 DNA: TGCGCCAGCAGCATACAGGGGGCCGCAGATACGCAGTATTTT. Protein product: CASSIQGAADTQYF. Based on the CDR3 plus reference TRBV5-1 and TRBJ2-3, the full variable domain is KAGVTQTPRYLIKTRGQQVTLSCSPISGHRSVSWYQQTPGQGLQFLFEYFSETQRNKGNFPGRFSGRQFSNSRSEMNVSTLELGDSALYLCASSIQGAADTQYFGPGTRLTVL.

In this sample, this clone turned up a few times. The chain employs TRBV21-1 and TRBJ1-6. TRBV21-1 is a recognized pseudogene. The CDR3 is 14 residues long. DNA for the CDR3: TGTGCCAGCAGCTCTCGAGGGTATAATTCACCCCTCCACTTT. It codes for CASSSRGYNSPLHF.

This clone was seen more than once but under ten times. CDR3: CASSSSTDSYEQYF. The CDR3 DNA follows: TGTGCCAGCAGCTCCTCGACAGACTCCTACGAGCAGTACTTC. This chain links TRBV7-9 with TRBJ2-7, with D tentatively TRBD1 (5 bases). Germline CDR1 SEHNR, CDR2 FQNEAQ (reference sequence). The length of the CDR3 is 14 residues. V lost 4 bases to trimming and J lost 0 bases, with 10 bases between them. Looking up the rest from reference TRBV7-9 and TRBJ2-7 gives the full variable domain: DTGVSQNPRHKITKRGQNVTFRCDPISEHNRLYWYRQTLGQGPEFLTYFQNEAQLEKSRLLSDRFSAERPKGSFSTLEIQRTEQGDSAMYLCASSSSTDSYEQYFGPGTRLTVT.

This rearrangement joins TRBV10-2 to TRBJ2-5; 12 nucleotides align to TRBD2. CDR3 length: 19 residues. The germline CDR1 and CDR2 sequences are WSHSY and SAAADI. V was pared by 0 bases and J by 0 bases, with 8 bases of the junction left unmatched. CDR3 DNA: TGCGCCAGCAGTGAGTCGGGAACTCTAGCGGGGGGGCACCAAGAGACCCAGTACTTC. It is translated as CASSESGTLAGGHQETQYF.

The rearrangement uses TRBV2 and TRBJ2-5; TRBD1 agrees at 9 bases. CDR3 length equals 13 residues. Germline V gene data show CDR1 as SNHLY and CDR2 as FYNNEI. Trimming took 7 bases from V and 11 from J; bases not matched to a gene: 11. In nucleotides, the CDR3 is TGTGCCAGCATTCGTGGGACAGGGACGGAGCAGTACTTC. Translation gives CASIRGTGTEQYF.

V and J are TRBV7-9 and TRBJ2-1; 8 bases are a match to TRBD2. Looked up from germline, CDR1 is SEHNR and CDR2 is FQNEAQ (reference sequence). This CDR3 is built from 15 residues. J gave up 4 bases and V 1 base, and 3 bases lay outside the gene matches. For the CDR3, the DNA is TGTGCCAGCAGCTTAGGGGCTAGCGGGTACAATGAGCAGTTCTTC. Translated, it gives CASSLGASGYNEQFF.

J is TRBJ2-2 and V is TRBV5-6, with 8 positions matching TRBD1. This CDR3 has 17 residues. V shed 3 bases and J 0 bases; nucleotides not matched to a gene: 7. The germline gives CDR1 SGHDT, CDR2 YYEEEE. CDR3 DNA sequence: TGTGCCAGCAGCTCCCGGACAGGGCTAGCGAACACCGGGGAGCTGTTTTTT. Translation: CASSSRTGLANTGELFF. Using reference TRBV5-6 and TRBJ2-2 for the parts outside the CDR3, the full variable domain is DAGVTQSPTHLIKTRGQQVTLRCSPKSGHDTVSWYQQALGQGPQFIFQYYEEEERQRGNFPDRFSGHQFPNYSSELNVNALLLGDSALYLCASSSRTGLANTGELFFGEGSRLTVL.

The chain carries TRBV5-1 and TRBJ1-6; D is unclear. The CDR3 has 14 amino acids. CDR1 and CDR2 (germline): SGHRS, YFSETQ. V shed 0 bases and J shed 7 bases, with 8 bases lying between them. The CDR3 loop is CASSLVAKNSPLHF. The DNA of the CDR3 is TGCGCCAGCAGCTTGGTCGCGAAGAATTCACCCCTCCACTTT.

This clone was found once. The V gene is TRBV19, the J gene TRBJ1-2; D possibly corresponds to TRBD1 (5 bases). The CDR3 totals 16 residues. Germline V gives CDR1 LNHDA, CDR2 SQIVND (reference sequence). The germline V and J ends were trimmed by 5 bases and 3 bases, with 19 bases remaining between them. The CDR3 is CASSPLGGRGDYGYTF. In nucleotides, the CDR3 is TGTGCCAGTAGTCCATTGGGGGGAAGAGGAGACTATGGCTACACCTTC. The full variable domain, in which reference TRBV19 and TRBJ1-2 provide the parts outside the CDR3, is DGGITQSPKYLFRKEGQNVTLSCEQNLNHDAMYWYRQDPGQGLRLIYYSQIVNDFQKGDIAEGYSVSREKKESFPLTVTSAQKNPTAFYLCASSPLGGRGDYGYTFGSGTRLTVV.

This clone was detected a few times. V is TRBV5-1 and J is TRBJ1-1; D gene uncertain. CDR3 size: 16 residues. Germline CDR1 reads SGHRS; CDR2 reads YFSETQ. V was trimmed by 3 bases and J by 3 bases, leaving 18 bases between them. CDR3 loop: CASSSLGTGGYTEAFF. CDR3 coding DNA: TGCGCCAGCAGCTCCCTTGGTACGGGAGGGTACACTGAAGCTTTCTTT. The variable domain in full, completed from reference TRBV5-1 and TRBJ1-1, reads KAGVTQTPRYLIKTRGQQVTLSCSPISGHRSVSWYQQTPGQGLQFLFEYFSETQRNKGNFPGRFSGRQFSNSRSEMNVSTLELGDSALYLCASSSLGTGGYTEAFFGQGTRLTVV.

V gene TRBV28 combines with J gene TRBJ2-7; D possibly corresponds to TRBD2 (5 bases). The ends were cut back, 2 bases at V and 2 bases at J, with 13 bases in the middle. CDR1 and CDR2 from the germline V gene are MDHEN and SYDVKM. This CDR3 region has 15 residues. The CDR3 DNA follows: TGTGCCAGCAGTTTAGTTTGGCGGGCACCCTACGAGCAGTACTTC. It specifies CASSLVWRAPYEQYF.

This rearrangement joins TRBV9 to TRBJ1-5; D uncertain. Germline CDR1 SGDLS, CDR2 YYNGEE. CDR3 length: 13 amino acids. V lost 3 bases to trimming and J lost 3 bases, with 7 bases between them. In nucleotides, the CDR3 is TGTGCCAGCAGCGCGGGGATCAATCAGCCCCAGCATTTT. The encoded protein is CASSAGINQPQHF.

This clone has just a few counts. No DNA is shown, since the ends of the CDR3 on it are uncertain; the CDR3 is the one TCRdb lists. This chain links TRBV28 with TRBJ1-4; the table's D gene call, TRBD1, was not cross checked with the DNA. Germline V gene sequence: CDR1 MDHEN, CDR2 SYDVKM. The CDR3 comprises 13 residues, both ends counted. This chain's CDR3 is CASSLWAQGAADF.

The count of this clone is one. The chain is built from TRBV2 and TRBJ1-5; 9 bases are a match to TRBD1. Germline CDR1 is SNHLY and CDR2 is FYNNEI. The CDR3 has 15 amino acids. Unmatched junction bases numbered 6, after V lost 5 bases and J lost 4 bases. CDR3 loop: CASSPQTGGNQPQHF. The CDR3 nucleotides read TGTGCCAGCAGTCCCCAGACAGGGGGTAATCAGCCCCAGCATTTT.

V usage is TRBV10-2 and J usage is TRBJ2-7, with TRBD2 identical over 8 bases. Germline trimming cut 6 bases from V and 1 base from J; bases unmatched to any gene: 8. The germline CDR1 and CDR2 sequences are WSHSY and SAAADI. The CDR3 loop spans 15 amino acids. In DNA form, the CDR3 reads TGCGCCAGCAGGGACATCCGCGGGGGGTCCTACGAGCAGTACTTC. Translation: CASRDIRGGSYEQYF.

The rearrangement joins TRBV5-6 to TRBJ2-4; 14 bases are a match to TRBD2. This CDR3 is built from 18 residues. V trimming: 1 base; J trimming: 9 bases; junction bases outside the gene matches: 12. Germline values: CDR1 SGHDT, CDR2 YYEEEE. Written as DNA, the CDR3 is TGTGCCAGCAGCTTGCGCTTCCGGGGGACTAGCGGGAGAAGCATTCAGTACTTC. Residues: CASSLRFRGTSGRSIQYF.